The TCR beta chain described here comes from a study of blood T cell repertoires in COVID-19. For the study at large: The United States, Italy and Spain supplied acute and convalescent COVID-19 samples. Sample material is recorded as cDNA or gDNA derived from T cells, B-cell-depleted T cells, or PBMCs.

In the source study's methods: Amplification from reference gene primers served as the basis for estimated nucleated cell counts. Sequencing used immunoSEQ multiplex PCR; TCRdb keeps in-frame clones, though not all of them. V, J and clone size were drawn from that table, and D and trimming were deduced from the DNA. In the table there are around 150,000 clones, more than 70% of which are singletons. The V and J ends lost 3 bases and 1 base respectively, with 10 bases between them. Germline V gene sequence: CDR1 SGHVS, CDR2 FNYEAQ. The CDR3 runs to 15 residues. The origin of this receptor is a man aged 60 to 75 with acute or convalescent COVID-19. The chain links TRBV7-6 to TRBJ1-5, with a tentative D call TRBD1 (5 bases). The specimen was peripheral blood. CDR3 protein: CASSLTDSSNQPQHF. The CDR3 nucleotides read TGTGCCAGCAGCTTGACCGACAGCAGCAATCAGCCCCAGCATTTT.